The 26 T cell receptor beta chains below all came from one sample that was sequenced in a study of technical replicates of blood from several donors. Using immunoSEQ multiplex PCR, the repertoire was profiled, and TCRdb retains in-frame clones only, with some absent. Here the sample spans 60,000 to 85,000 clones, about 94% being singletons. The sample consisted of T cells isolated from PBMCs. Source of these receptors: a human donor in good health.

The V call is TRBV7-9, the J call TRBJ1-5, with TRBD1 as a possible D gene (5 bases). The CDR3 is 12 residues long. V was pared by 6 bases and J by 6 bases, with 9 bases between. Germline values: CDR1 SEHNR, CDR2 FQNEAQ (reference sequence). In DNA form, the CDR3 reads TGTGCCAGCAGTTACGGGGGTCAGCCCCAGCATTTT. This codes for CASSYGGQPQHF.

The table lists this clone with a few counts. CDR3 residues: CASSPAGADTQYF. The CDR3 DNA is TGTGCCAGCAGCCCGGCCGGGGCAGATACGCAGTATTTT. V is TRBV7-2 and J is TRBJ2-3; weak D call: TRBD2 (5 bases). V gave up 5 bases and J gave up 4 bases, with 10 bases separating them. The germline CDR1 and CDR2 sequences are SGHTA and FQGNSA. This CDR3 region has 13 residues.

The chain employs TRBV6-1 and TRBJ2-7; D call uncertain. V lost 2 bases to trimming and J lost 3 bases, with 8 bases between them. CDR3 length: 13 amino acids. From germline, CDR1 is MNHNS and CDR2 SASEGT. This CDR3 is CASSERLLYEQYF. Written as DNA, the CDR3 is TGTGCCAGCAGTGAAAGACTCCTCTACGAGCAGTACTTC.

This clone was detected only once. The chain recombines TRBV19 with TRBJ2-2, with 8 bases fitting TRBD2. CDR3 size: 14 residues. The J segment lost 3 bases and the V segment lost 8 bases, leaving 5 bases of the junction unmatched. Germline-derived CDR1 and CDR2 are LNHDA and SQIVND (reference sequence). The CDR3 sequence: CASSSGLHTGELFF. DNA for the CDR3: TGTGCCAGTTCTAGCGGGCTCCACACCGGGGAGCTGTTTTTT.

The rearrangement uses TRBV19 and TRBJ2-2; D might be TRBD2 (5 bases). The CDR3 is made up of 15 amino acids. Trimming shortened V by 5 bases and J by 3 bases, and 13 bases separated the two germline ends. Germline V gene sequence: CDR1 LNHDA, CDR2 SQIVND (reference sequence). The CDR3 DNA sequence: TGTGCCAGTAGTGCGCGAGGGCCCGACACCGGGGAGCTGTTTTTT. Protein: CASSARGPDTGELFF.

In its sample, this clone was seen once. This sequence joins TRBV13 and TRBJ1-2; a possible D gene is TRBD1 (5 bases). Germline V gene data show CDR1 as PRHDT and CDR2 as FYEKMQ (reference sequence). V was trimmed by 6 bases and J by 1 base, leaving 15 bases between them. The CDR3 totals 15 residues. The CDR3 reads CASRDILGGNYGYTF. The CDR3 nucleotides are TGTGCCAGCAGGGATATCCTGGGGGGTAACTATGGCTACACCTTC.

V is TRBV5-1 and J is TRBJ1-4; D perhaps matches TRBD1 (6 bases). Trimming pared 5 bases from V and 7 bases from J, leaving 18 bases between. CDR1 is SGHRS and CDR2 is YFSETQ in the germline V gene. The CDR3 spans 15 residues. CDR3 sequence: CASSPQGRGPEKLFF. The CDR3, as DNA: TGCGCCAGCAGTCCGCAGGGGCGAGGACCTGAAAAACTGTTTTTT.

The chain is built from TRBV10-3 and TRBJ2-3; D is possibly TRBD2 (5 bases). Trimming pared 8 bases from V and 2 bases from J, leaving 11 bases between. The germline V gene has CDR1 ENHRY and CDR2 SYGVKD. The CDR3 has 13 residues. The CDR3 bases are TGTGCCATCTTAGGACTTGTCACAGATACGCAGTATTTT. It specifies CAILGLVTDTQYF.

The chain has TRBV5-6 and TRBJ2-7; perhaps TRBD2 as D (5 bases). The V end was cut by 3 bases, the J end by 7 bases, with 20 bases between. Germline-derived CDR1 and CDR2 are SGHDT and YYEEEE. CDR3 length equals 15 residues. CDR3 sequence (DNA): TGTGCCAGCAGCTATAATCCCTTCGCGGGTGGGGAGCAGTACTTC. This translates into CASSYNPFAGGEQYF.

There are a few counts of this clone. The chain recombines TRBV9 with TRBJ1-1; TRBD1 matches at 7 bases. The CDR3 runs to 13 residues. Trimming cost V 3 bases and J 7 bases; bases outside gene matches: 6. CDR1 and CDR2 from the germline V gene are SGDLS and YYNGEE. The chain's CDR3 is CASSAGQDVEAFF. The DNA of the CDR3 is TGTGCCAGCAGCGCCGGACAGGACGTTGAAGCTTTCTTT.

The chain couples TRBV6-4 to TRBJ1-4; TRBD1 matches at 8 bases. The CDR3 consists of 14 residues. V trimming: 6 bases; J trimming: 4 bases; junction bases outside the gene matches: 4. Looked up from germline, CDR1 is MRHNA and CDR2 is SNTAGT. The CDR3 nucleotides read TGTGCCAGCAGCGAACAGGGGGGTAATGAAAAACTGTTTTTT. It yields the protein CASSEQGGNEKLFF.

The chain has TRBV25-1 and TRBJ2-3; 7 positions agree with TRBD1. The trim removed 4 bases at V and 1 base at J, leaving 11 bases unmatched. This CDR3 has 17 residues. Germline loops: CDR1 MGHDK, CDR2 SYGVNS. The CDR3: CASSGGDSLARTDTQYF. The CDR3 bases are TGTGCCAGCAGTGGAGGGGACAGTTTAGCTCGCACAGATACGCAGTATTTT.

The chain is built from TRBV11-3 and TRBJ2-3; a possible D gene is TRBD2 (6 bases). Germline values: CDR1 SGHNT, CDR2 YENEEA. CDR3 size: 14 residues. V lost 9 bases, J lost 1 base, and 14 bases lay in between. CDR3 in DNA: TGTGCCAGTCAGTTGACTAGGGGCACAGATACGCAGTATTTT. Translation: CASQLTRGTDTQYF.

This clone was seen only once. The V call is TRBV19, the J call TRBJ1-5; 7 bases are a match to TRBD1. Germline V gene sequence: CDR1 LNHDA, CDR2 SQIVND (reference sequence). The CDR3 loop spans 15 amino acids. V trimming: 5 bases; J trimming: 6 bases; junction bases outside the gene matches: 10. The DNA of the CDR3 is TGTGCCAGTAGTGCCCAAACAGGGGTTATTCAGCCCCAGCATTTT. Encoded protein: CASSAQTGVIQPQHF. Together with reference TRBV19 and TRBJ1-5, the CDR3 gives the full variable domain: DGGITQSPKYLFRKEGQNVTLSCEQNLNHDAMYWYRQDPGQGLRLIYYSQIVNDFQKGDIAEGYSVSREKKESFPLTVTSAQKNPTAFYLCASSAQTGVIQPQHFGDGTRLSIL.

V is TRBV5-1 and J is TRBJ2-3, with D possibly TRBD1 on 6 matching bases. Trimming stripped 4 bases from V and 6 bases from J, with 21 bases between. CDR1 is SGHRS and CDR2 is YFSETQ in the germline V gene. There are 16 residues in the CDR3. CDR3 amino acids: CASSLLDRDIVDTQYF. For the CDR3, the DNA is TGCGCCAGCAGCCTTCTAGATCGGGACATAGTGGATACGCAGTATTTT.

The chain has TRBV6-1 and TRBJ2-1; no firm D call. The CDR3 length is 10 residues. The germline V gene has CDR1 MNHNS and CDR2 SASEGT. V shed 8 bases and J shed 14 bases, with 13 bases lying between them. CDR3 DNA sequence: TGTGCCAGCGATACAGCATTGAAGTTCTTC. This encodes CASDTALKFF.

This rearrangement joins TRBV30 to TRBJ2-7, with D perhaps matching TRBD1 (5 bases). The CDR3 consists of 13 residues. Trimming took 0 bases from V and 6 from J, leaving 12 bases between them. CDR1 and CDR2 from the germline V gene are GTSNPN and SVGIG (reference sequence). CDR3 nucleotides: TGTGCCTGGAGTGTACAGGTTCAAACCGAGCAGTACTTC. Translating it yields CAWSVQVQTEQYF.

The gene calls are TRBV28 and TRBJ2-2; unclear D gene. CDR3 length equals 14 residues. V was cut by 1 base and J by 2 bases, with 5 bases left in between. CDR1 MDHEN and CDR2 SYDVKM come from the germline V gene. Written as DNA, the CDR3 is TGTGCCAGCAGTTTATTGGCTAACACCGGGGAGCTGTTTTTT. It codes for CASSLLANTGELFF.

This clone was seen at least ten times. The chain employs TRBV5-1 and TRBJ2-7; 10 bases fit TRBD1. V trimming: 4 bases; J trimming: 6 bases; junction bases outside the gene matches: 13. This CDR3 has 16 amino acids. Germline V CDR1 and CDR2: SGHRS, YFSETQ. The CDR3 DNA is TGCGCCAGCAGCGGGGGGGACAGGGGCTTGGTTGTCGAGCAGTACTTC. It codes for CASSGGDRGLVVEQYF. Supplemented by reference TRBV5-1 and TRBJ2-7, the full variable domain reads KAGVTQTPRYLIKTRGQQVTLSCSPISGHRSVSWYQQTPGQGLQFLFEYFSETQRNKGNFPGRFSGRQFSNSRSEMNVSTLELGDSALYLCASSGGDRGLVVEQYFGPGTRLTVT.

This chain links TRBV4-3 with TRBJ2-5; possible D gene TRBD2, 5 bases. The V gene lost 1 base and the J gene lost 5 bases, with 17 bases spanning the gap. The CDR3 is made up of 16 amino acids. Germline CDR1 reads LGHNA; CDR2 reads YSLEER. This CDR3 is CASSQVLGSSRETQYF. CDR3 bases: TGCGCCAGCAGCCAAGTACTAGGCTCCTCAAGGGAGACCCAGTACTTC.

J is TRBJ2-3 and V is TRBV5-6; D remains ambiguous. Trimming removed 1 base from V and 0 bases from J, with 12 bases in between. Germline loops: CDR1 SGHDT, CDR2 YYEEEE. The CDR3 runs to 16 residues. CDR3 nucleotides: TGTGCCAGCAGCTTGATTTTTGCGGCCAGCACAGATACGCAGTATTTT. Amino acid sequence: CASSLIFAASTDTQYF.

CDR3 in amino acids: CSVLAGVIEQFF. The CDR3 DNA reads as TGCAGCGTTCTAGCGGGAGTAATTGAGCAGTTCTTC. J is TRBJ2-1 and V is TRBV29-1; TRBD2 aligns across 10 bases. J was trimmed by 9 bases and V by 5 bases; bases with no gene match: 4. The CDR3 has 12 amino acids. Per germline, CDR1 SQVTM and CDR2 ANQGSEA.

This chain joins TRBV4-3 and TRBJ2-3; no clear D. This CDR3 region has 14 residues. V shed 0 bases and J shed 6 bases, with 10 bases lying between them. In germline, CDR1 is LGHNA, CDR2 YSLEER. Here the CDR3 DNA reads TGCGCCAGCAGCCAAGAAAACGATGAGGATACGCAGTATTTT. It specifies CASSQENDEDTQYF.

This chain joins TRBV7-9 and TRBJ2-7; 7 bases align to TRBD1. V lost 2 bases, J lost 7 bases, and 5 bases stayed unmatched. CDR1 and CDR2 (germline): SEHNR, FQNEAQ (reference sequence). The CDR3 consists of 13 residues. This CDR3 reads CASSLRGRKEQYF. The DNA of the CDR3 is TGTGCCAGCAGCTTAAGGGGGCGCAAGGAGCAGTACTTC.

This chain uses TRBV4-2 with TRBJ2-3; 8 nucleotides line up with TRBD2. The CDR3 is 18 residues long. V shed 0 bases and J 2 bases; nucleotides not matched to a gene: 10. Per the germline V gene, CDR1 is LGHNA and CDR2 is YNFKEQ. As DNA, the CDR3 is TGTGCCAGCAGCCAAGAAGTCAGGCTAGCGGGTTACACAGATACGCAGTATTTT. Its translation is CASSQEVRLAGYTDTQYF.

The chain combines TRBV29-1 with TRBJ1-2; D gene unclear. Trimming removed 3 bases at V and 8 bases at J, with 16 bases between. The CDR3 covers 13 residues. CDR1 is SQVTM, CDR2 ANQGSEA, per germline. CDR3 loop: CSVDPTNVEGYTF. CDR3 nucleotides: TGCAGCGTTGACCCGACTAATGTGGAGGGCTACACCTTC.